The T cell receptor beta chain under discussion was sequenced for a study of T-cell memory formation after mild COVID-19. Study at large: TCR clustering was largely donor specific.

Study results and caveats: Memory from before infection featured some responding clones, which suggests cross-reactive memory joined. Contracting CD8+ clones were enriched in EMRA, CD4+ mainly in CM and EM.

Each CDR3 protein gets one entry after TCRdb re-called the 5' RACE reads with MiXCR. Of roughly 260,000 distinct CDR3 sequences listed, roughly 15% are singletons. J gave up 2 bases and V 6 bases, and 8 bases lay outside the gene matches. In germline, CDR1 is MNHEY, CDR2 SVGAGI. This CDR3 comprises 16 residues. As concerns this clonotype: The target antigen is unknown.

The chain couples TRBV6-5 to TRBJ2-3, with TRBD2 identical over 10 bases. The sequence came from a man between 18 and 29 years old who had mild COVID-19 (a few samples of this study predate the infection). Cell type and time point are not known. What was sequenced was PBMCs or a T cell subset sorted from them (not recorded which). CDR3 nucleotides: TGTGCCAGCAGCTCAACTAGCGGGGTCTTCACAGATACGCAGTATTTT. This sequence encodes CASSSTSGVFTDTQYF.